The T cell receptor (beta chain) under discussion was sequenced for a study of Graves' ophthalmopathy and Graves' hyperthyroidism. Overall study results and limits: Ophthalmopathy progression was predicted with 55% to 71% sensitivity and roughly 74% specificity.

Concerning this clonotype: Its antigen is unidentified.

Amplification from RNA transcripts yielded the TCR beta CDR3 regions. RT-PCR was first run with HTBI primers, then multiplex PCR in a second round. From the multiplex PCR reads, TCRdb called clonotypes with MiXCR, one entry per CDR3 protein. The top ten clones hold around 10% of a sample with about 1.1 million distinct CDR3 sequences, roughly 35% of them seen once. With 4 bases removed from V and 4 bases from J, the gap between germline ends came to 25 bases. CDR3 length equals 18 residues. Germline V CDR1 and CDR2: SEHNR, FQNEAQ (reference sequence). Sequencing was performed on peripheral blood or thyroid tissue (not recorded which). The TCR originated in an adult man with Graves' hyperthyroidism. The chain combines TRBV7-9 with TRBJ2-5; maybe TRBD1 (6 bases). The CDR3 nucleotides are TGTGCCAGCAGCTCCTGCCGCCATACAGGGAAGTGTCTAGAGACCCAGTACTTC. Amino acid sequence: CASSSCRHTGKCLETQYF.